This passage covers 14 T cell receptor beta chains from one sample sequenced in a study of molecular identifiers for immune sequencing clone quantification. One entry per CDR3 protein results from TCRdb running MiXCR on the PCR reads. Found here are just under 650,000 distinct CDR3 sequences, nearly 20% of them singletons; the top ten hold roughly 0.83%. Sequences were obtained from naive CD8+ T cells from blood, with Jurkat cell RNA spiked in. The sample's subset: FACS-sorted CD8+CD4-CCR7+CD45RA+ naive T cells. All receptors derive from a human donor in good health. Some libraries in this study had Jurkat cell RNA spiked in.

The chain joins TRBV2 to TRBJ1-1, with 8 bases identical to TRBD1. J was trimmed by 10 bases and V by 5 bases; bases with no gene match: 12. The germline V gene has CDR1 SNHLY and CDR2 FYNNEI. The CDR3 has 14 amino acids. In DNA form, the CDR3 reads TGTGCCAGCAGTCCAGGACAGGGCCCGATCGGAGCTTTCTTT. Amino acids: CASSPGQGPIGAFF. Drawing the rest from reference TRBV2 and TRBJ1-1, the complete variable domain is EPEVTQTPSHQVTQMGQEVILRCVPISNHLYFYWYRQILGQKVEFLVSFYNNEISEKSEIFDDQFSVERPDGSNFTLKIRSTKLEDSAMYFCASSPGQGPIGAFFGQGTRLTVV.

This clonotype was detected ten times or more. The chain links TRBV27 to TRBJ2-7; D unclear. Germline V gene lookup returns CDR1 MNHEY and CDR2 SMNVEV (reference sequence). The CDR3 length is 14 residues. V lost 2 bases and J lost 2, with 10 bases in between. The CDR3 region has the DNA TGTGCCAGCAGTTTACACGCAGGCACCTACGAGCAGTACTTC. Its protein is CASSLHAGTYEQYF.

The table lists this clonotype with many counts. DNA of the CDR3: TGCAGTGCTAGAGGGGTTTCGGACAGGGCCTACGAGCAGTACTTC. Protein: CSARGVSDRAYEQYF. The rearrangement joins TRBV20-1 to TRBJ2-7, with 8 bases aligning to TRBD1. The CDR3 consists of 15 residues. Germline CDR1 DFQATT, CDR2 SNEGSKA (reference sequence). Trimming removed 1 base from V and 2 bases from J; junction bases left unmatched: 7.

This clonotype was counted a few times. This CDR3 fails to terminate in the conserved phenylalanine or tryptophan, so it likely reflects a read error. The rearrangement links TRBV4-3 to TRBJ1-5, with D unclear. V was clipped by 0 bases and J by 4 bases, with 10 bases between them. The CDR3 runs 15 residues. Germline CDR1 is LGHNA and CDR2 is YSLEER. The CDR3 reads CASSQDLADNQPQHL. The CDR3 region has the DNA TGCGCCAGCAGCCAAGATTTGGCAGATAATCAGCCCCAGCATCTT.

The chain carries TRBV20-1 and TRBJ2-1; TRBD2 matches at 7 bases. This CDR3 is 16 amino acids long. The trim removed 6 bases at V and 7 bases at J, leaving 18 bases unmatched. Germline CDR1 and CDR2: DFQATT and SNEGSKA (reference sequence). The CDR3, as DNA: TGCAGTGCAGAGGCCGGCATAGGGCTAGCGGAGAATGAGCAGTTCTTC. Translation gives CSAEAGIGLAENEQFF.

This clonotype was recorded many times. The chain carries TRBV6-2 or TRBV6-3 and TRBJ2-1; 10 bases are a match to TRBD2. V trimming: 3 bases; J trimming: 8 bases; junction bases outside the gene matches: 7. The CDR3 consists of 15 residues. CDR1 MNHEY and CDR2 SVGEGT come from the germline V gene. DNA of the CDR3: TGTGCCAGCAGTTATTCTAGCGGGAGTGGTTATGAGCAGTTCTTC. It yields the protein CASSYSSGSGYEQFF.

This clonotype was seen at least ten times. The chain uses TRBV27 and TRBJ2-3; a possible D gene is TRBD2 (5 bases). Trimming took 5 bases from V and 2 from J, leaving 20 bases between them. CDR3 length: 17 residues. CDR1 and CDR2 (germline): MNHEY, SMNVEV (reference sequence). Written as DNA, the CDR3 is TGTGCCAGCAGTACTCTCTTGGGCAGCGGACTCACAGATACGCAGTATTTT. It yields the protein CASSTLLGSGLTDTQYF.

This clonotype has ten or more counts. This rearrangement joins TRBV4-1 to TRBJ2-3; TRBD2 aligns across 8 bases. CDR1 and CDR2 (germline): MGHRA, YSYEKL. The CDR3 contains 15 residues. Germline trimming cut 4 bases from V and 5 bases from J; bases unmatched to any gene: 8. CDR3 loop: CASSPGGRAGDTQYF. In DNA form, the CDR3 reads TGCGCCAGCAGCCCGGGGGGGAGGGCAGGAGATACGCAGTATTTT.

This clonotype appeared many times. J is TRBJ2-7 and V is TRBV11-1, with no clear D. The V end was cut by 6 bases, the J end by 3 bases, with 12 bases between. This CDR3 has 13 amino acids. Germline V gene sequence: CDR1 SGHAT, CDR2 FQDESV (reference sequence). The CDR3 bases are TGTGCCAGCAGTCCGGAGAAGTACTACGAGCAGTACTTC. Translating it yields CASSPEKYYEQYF. The full variable domain, with the rest looked up from reference TRBV11-1 and TRBJ2-7, is EAEVAQSPRYKITEKSQAVAFWCDPISGHATLYWYRQILGQGPELLVQFQDESVVDDSQLPKDRFSAERLKGVDSTLKIQPAELGDSAMYLCASSPEKYYEQYFGPGTRLTVT.

About this clonotype itself: This is likely an artifact of a read error, given a far larger clone one base away. The genes are TRBV14 and TRBJ2-3; D not resolved. This CDR3 comprises 12 residues. Trimming cost V 4 bases and J 4 bases, with 6 bases left between them. From germline, CDR1 is SGHDN and CDR2 FVKESK. The CDR3 region is CASSRSADTQYF. CDR3 coding DNA: TGTGCCAGCAGCCGGTCAGCAGATACGCAGTATTTT.

Turning to this clonotype: A much bigger clone sits one base away, suggesting this may be a read error. This sequence joins TRBV6-6 and TRBJ1-5; D not certain. From germline, CDR1 is MNHNY and CDR2 SVGAGI (reference sequence). Trimming pared 8 bases from V and 2 bases from J, leaving 13 bases between. This CDR3 is 14 amino acids long. CDR3 region: CASSEPYGNQPQHF. The CDR3 nucleotides read TGTGCCAGCTCCGAGCCGTATGGCAATCAGCCCCAGCATTTT.

This clonotype was observed at least ten times. The V gene is TRBV7-2, the J gene TRBJ2-7; 9 nucleotides align to TRBD1. Per germline, CDR1 SGHTA and CDR2 FQGNSA. Trimming took 3 bases from V and 5 from J; bases not matched to a gene: 2. The CDR3 contains 13 residues. The CDR3 DNA follows: TGTGCCAGCAGCTTGGACAGGGGTGACGAGCAGTACTTC. This sequence encodes CASSLDRGDEQYF.

Many counts were recorded for this clonotype. The J gene is TRBJ1-2, the V gene TRBV20-1, with 7 bases identical to TRBD1. CDR1 DFQATT and CDR2 SNEGSKA come from the germline V gene (reference sequence). V lost 8 bases and J lost 4; bases outside the gene matches: 10. There are 13 residues in the CDR3. The CDR3, as DNA: TGCAGTCCAAGGGACAGCTTTACCTATGGCTACACCTTC. This encodes CSPRDSFTYGYTF.

The table lists this clonotype with a few counts. The V call is TRBV2, the J call TRBJ2-2; D uncertain. This CDR3 spans 13 amino acids. Per the germline V gene, CDR1 is SNHLY and CDR2 is FYNNEI. The V end was cut by 3 bases, the J end by 5 bases, with 7 bases between. CDR3 sequence reads: CASSDSTTGELFF. CDR3 coding DNA: TGTGCCAGCAGTGACTCAACGACCGGGGAGCTGTTTTTT.